The source of this T cell receptor (beta chain) is a study of patients and donors after allogeneic stem cell transplantation. Germline CDR1 KGHDR, CDR2 SFDVKD. The CDR3 contains 18 residues. The trim removed 3 bases at V and 0 bases at J, leaving 7 bases unmatched. TCRdb redid the calling of the RT-PCR reads with MiXCR, one entry per CDR3 protein. In the table there are about 960,000 distinct CDR3 sequences, more than 15% of which are singletons. This clonotype was detected only a few times. The source of this sequence is a human donor who was either an allogeneic HSCT recipient or a stem cell or donor lymphocyte infusion donor (not recorded which). It is not recorded whose cells these are; they may come from a transplant donor. V usage is TRBV24-1 and J usage is TRBJ2-3; 11 nucleotides line up with TRBD2. The source material was blood, either unsorted or a sorted T cell fraction (not recorded which). The DNA for the CDR3 is TGTGCCACCAGTGATACCTACCGACTAGCGGGGAGCACAGATACGCAGTATTTT. Translation gives CATSDTYRLAGSTDTQYF.